Presented here are 10 T cell receptor beta chains from one specimen sequenced in a study of blood T cell repertoires in COVID-19. Sequencing was performed with immunoSEQ multiplex PCR; in TCRdb, only in-frame clones are kept and a portion is missing. The sample shows about 99,000 clones, approximately 90% of them seen only once. The sequenced material came from peripheral blood. The receptors were sampled from a woman aged 80 or over in a cohort sampled during active COVID-19.

The genes are TRBV28 and TRBJ2-6; TRBD1 matches at 9 bases. V lost 6 bases, J lost 0 bases, and 18 bases stayed unmatched. The CDR3 consists of 21 residues. CDR1 MDHEN and CDR2 SYDVKM come from the germline V gene. The CDR3 nucleotides read TGTGCCAGCAGCCGAAGGTGGACAGGGGCTCTTATATCCTCTGGGGCCAACGTCCTGACTTTC. It codes for CASSRRWTGALISSGANVLTF.

The V call is TRBV7-2, the J call TRBJ2-7, with D possibly being TRBD1 (5 bases). CDR1 is SGHTA and CDR2 is FQGNSA in the germline V gene. V was clipped by 5 bases and J by 3 bases, with 14 bases between them. CDR3 length equals 14 residues. CDR3 sequence (DNA): TGTGCCAGCAGCGGACACTCTAGAGACTACGAGCAGTACTTC. Its translation: CASSGHSRDYEQYF.

The chain uses TRBV18 and TRBJ2-7; D gene uncertain. The CDR3 is 13 residues long. Germline values: CDR1 KGHSH, CDR2 LQKENI. V lost 3 bases to trimming and J lost 4 bases, with 10 bases between them. CDR3 DNA sequence: TGTGCCAGCTCACCCCGCGCGGATTACGAGCAGTACTTC. Its translation is CASSPRADYEQYF.

The V and J genes are TRBV18 and TRBJ2-3, with 8 bases that match TRBD1. There are 16 residues in the CDR3. The ends lost 7 bases at V and 0 bases at J; junction bases unmatched: 9. Germline CDR1 KGHSH, CDR2 LQKENI. The CDR3 reads CASLPGQGASTDTQYF. In DNA, the CDR3 is TGTGCCAGCTTACCCGGACAGGGTGCTAGCACAGATACGCAGTATTTT.

The chain has TRBV6-4 and TRBJ2-3; 7 bases agree with TRBD1. The CDR3 contains 15 residues. Germline CDR1 and CDR2: MRHNA and SNTAGT. Germline trimming cut 4 bases from V and 3 bases from J; bases unmatched to any gene: 7. CDR3 protein: CASSATGIGTDTQYF. The CDR3 bases are TGTGCCAGCAGTGCGACAGGGATCGGGACAGATACGCAGTATTTT.

The rearrangement uses TRBV20-1 and TRBJ1-1; D not resolved. V dropped 5 bases and J dropped 1 base, with 11 bases sitting between them. The germline gives CDR1 DFQATT, CDR2 SNEGSKA (reference sequence). CDR3 length equals 13 residues. The CDR3 nucleotides read TGCAGTGCTCGTGCCCTATCGAACACTGAAGCTTTCTTT. Encoded protein: CSARALSNTEAFF.

The chain links TRBV2 to TRBJ2-1; TRBD2 is a possible D gene (5 bases). Germline V lookup: CDR1 SNHLY, CDR2 FYNNEI. The CDR3 totals 15 residues. V was pared by 3 bases and J by 9 bases, with 18 bases between. CDR3 sequence: CASSEGVVRMGEQFF. The CDR3 bases are TGTGCCAGCAGTGAGGGAGTAGTACGAATGGGTGAGCAGTTCTTC.

This clone showed up just once. J is TRBJ1-4 and V is TRBV6-2 or TRBV6-3, with no clear D. Germline assignment: CDR1 MNHEY and CDR2 SVGEGT. Trimming removed 4 bases from V and 7 bases from J, with 13 bases in between. This CDR3 is 14 amino acids long. DNA of the CDR3: TGTGCCAGCAGTTTCCAAATCCCCGGTGAAAAACTGTTTTTT. Protein product: CASSFQIPGEKLFF.

The chain uses TRBV4-1 and TRBJ2-1; no firm D call. Germline V gives CDR1 MGHRA, CDR2 YSYEKL. This CDR3 has 14 amino acids. V lost 1 base, J lost 6 bases, and 10 bases lay in between. CDR3 residues: CASSQAGAANEQFF. The CDR3 DNA sequence: TGCGCCAGCAGCCAAGCCGGAGCTGCCAATGAGCAGTTCTTC.

As DNA, the CDR3 is TGCGCCAGCAGCCCACTAGCGGGAGGGCCTAGTGGCACAGATACGCAGTATTTT. It is translated as CASSPLAGGPSGTDTQYF. The rearrangement uses TRBV5-1 and TRBJ2-3; 13 bases fit TRBD2. Per the germline V gene, CDR1 is SGHRS and CDR2 is YFSETQ. The CDR3 has 18 residues. With 4 bases clipped from V and 1 base from J, the junction kept 9 bases outside the gene matches.